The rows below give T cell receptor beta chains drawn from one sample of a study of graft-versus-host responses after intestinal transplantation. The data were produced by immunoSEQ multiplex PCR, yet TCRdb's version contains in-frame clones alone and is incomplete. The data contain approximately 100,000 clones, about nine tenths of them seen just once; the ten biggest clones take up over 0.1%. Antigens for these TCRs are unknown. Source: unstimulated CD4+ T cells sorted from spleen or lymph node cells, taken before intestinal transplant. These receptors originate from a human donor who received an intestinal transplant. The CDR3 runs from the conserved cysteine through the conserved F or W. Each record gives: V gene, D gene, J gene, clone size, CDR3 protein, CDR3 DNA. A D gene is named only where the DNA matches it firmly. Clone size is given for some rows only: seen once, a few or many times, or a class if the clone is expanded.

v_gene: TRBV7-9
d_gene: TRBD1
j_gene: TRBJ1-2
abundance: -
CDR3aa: CASTTTRTGYYGYTF
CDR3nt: TGTGCCAGCACCACAACCCGGACAGGGTACTATGGCTACACCTTC

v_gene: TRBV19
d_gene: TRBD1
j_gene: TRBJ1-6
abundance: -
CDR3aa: CASSRQGNSPLHF
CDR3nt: TGTGCCAGTAGTAGACAGGGCAATTCACCCCTCCACTTT

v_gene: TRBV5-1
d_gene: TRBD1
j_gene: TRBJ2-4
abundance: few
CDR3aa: CASTGTENIQYF
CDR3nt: TGCGCCAGCACCGGGACAGAAAACATTCAGTACTTC

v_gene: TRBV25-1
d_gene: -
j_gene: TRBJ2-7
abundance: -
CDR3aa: CASSEKLNSYEQYF
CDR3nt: TGTGCCAGCAGTGAAAAGCTTAACTCCTACGAGCAGTACTTC

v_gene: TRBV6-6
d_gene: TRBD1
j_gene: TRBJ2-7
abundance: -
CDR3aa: CATGWGTAITYEQYF
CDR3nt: TGTGCCACCGGATGGGGGACAGCAATAACCTACGAGCAGTACTTC

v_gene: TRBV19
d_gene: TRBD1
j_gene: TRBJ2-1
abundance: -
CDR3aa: CASSIAGTGPRGQFF
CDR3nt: TGTGCCAGTAGTATCGCCGGGACAGGCCCCCGGGGGCAGTTCTTC

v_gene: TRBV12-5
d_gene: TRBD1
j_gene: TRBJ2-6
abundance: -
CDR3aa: CASGPRTGSAGANVLTF
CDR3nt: TGTGCTAGTGGTCCCAGGACAGGGTCGGCTGGGGCCAACGTCCTGACTTTC

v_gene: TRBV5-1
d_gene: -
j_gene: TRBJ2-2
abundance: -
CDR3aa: CASSVTGNTGELFF
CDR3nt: TGCGCCAGCAGCGTAACGGGGAACACCGGGGAGCTGTTTTTT

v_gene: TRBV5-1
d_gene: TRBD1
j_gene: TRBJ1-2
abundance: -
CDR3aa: CASSLAGQGEGYTF
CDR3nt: TGCGCCAGCAGCTTGGCGGGACAGGGGGAAGGCTACACCTTC

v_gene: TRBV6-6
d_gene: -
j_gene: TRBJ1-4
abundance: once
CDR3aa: CASSRPTGATNEKLFF
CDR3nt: TGTGCCAGCAGCCGACCCACAGGCGCAACTAATGAAAAACTGTTTTTT

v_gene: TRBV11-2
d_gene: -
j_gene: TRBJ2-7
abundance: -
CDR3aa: CASSRGTKEQYF
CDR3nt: TGTGCCAGCAGCCGTGGGACAAAAGAGCAGTACTTC

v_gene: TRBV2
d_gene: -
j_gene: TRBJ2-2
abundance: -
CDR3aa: CASSEAPQGGGELFF
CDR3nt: TGTGCCAGCAGTGAAGCTCCGCAGGGTGGCGGGGAGCTGTTTTTT

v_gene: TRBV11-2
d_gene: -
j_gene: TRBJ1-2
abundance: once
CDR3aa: CASSTRTGKHSYTF
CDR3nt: TGTGCCAGCAGCACCAGAACAGGGAAGCACTCTTACACCTTC

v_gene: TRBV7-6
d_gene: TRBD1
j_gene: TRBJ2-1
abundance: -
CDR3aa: CASSGPGQGLMGQFF
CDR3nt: TGTGCCAGCAGCGGACCGGGACAGGGTTTAATGGGGCAGTTCTTC

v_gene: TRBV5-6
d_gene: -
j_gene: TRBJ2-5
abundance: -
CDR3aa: CASSLRGAGETQYF
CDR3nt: TGTGCCAGCAGCTTGCGGGGGGCAGGGGAGACCCAGTACTTC

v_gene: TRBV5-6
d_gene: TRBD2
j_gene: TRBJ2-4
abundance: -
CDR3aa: CASSEGLALDIQYF
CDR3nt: TGTGCCAGCAGCGAGGGACTAGCGCTTGACATTCAGTACTTC

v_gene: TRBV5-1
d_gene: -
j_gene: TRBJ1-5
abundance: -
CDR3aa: CASSSSRGLARQPQHF
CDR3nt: TGCGCCAGCAGCTCGAGCCGGGGGTTGGCGCGACAGCCCCAGCACTTT

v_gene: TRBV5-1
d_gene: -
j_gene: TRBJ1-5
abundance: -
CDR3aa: CASRPSSGNQPQHF
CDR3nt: TGCGCCAGCAGGCCCTCCAGTGGCAATCAGCCCCAGCATTTT

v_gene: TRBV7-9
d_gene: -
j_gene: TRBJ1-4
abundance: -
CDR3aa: CASSFRRAGTNEKLFF
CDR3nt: TGTGCCAGCAGCTTTAGGAGGGCGGGGACTAATGAAAAACTGTTTTTT

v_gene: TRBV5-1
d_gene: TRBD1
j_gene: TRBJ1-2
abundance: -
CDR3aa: CASRDRGPSSANYGYTF
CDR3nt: TGCGCCAGCAGGGACAGGGGACCCTCATCAGCTAACTATGGCTACACCTTC

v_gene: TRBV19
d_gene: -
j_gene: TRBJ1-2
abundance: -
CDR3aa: CASSIRARTDYTF
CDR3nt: TGTGCCAGTAGTATTAGGGCTAGGACAGACTACACCTTC

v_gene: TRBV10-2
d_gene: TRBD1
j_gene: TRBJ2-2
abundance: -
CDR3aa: CASSEWTQGAGELFF
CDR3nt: TGCGCCAGCAGTGAGTGGACTCAGGGGGCCGGGGAGCTGTTTTTT

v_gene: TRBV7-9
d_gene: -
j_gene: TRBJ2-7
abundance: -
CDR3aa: CASSLGHDEQYF
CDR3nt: TGTGCCAGCAGCTTAGGACACGACGAGCAGTACTTC

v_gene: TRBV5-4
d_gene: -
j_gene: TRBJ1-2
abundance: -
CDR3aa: CASSTGSPTRGYTF
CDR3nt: TGTGCCAGCAGCACGGGGTCTCCAACAAGGGGCTACACCTTC

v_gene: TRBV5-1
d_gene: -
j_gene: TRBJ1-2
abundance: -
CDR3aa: CASSLGEGYGYTF
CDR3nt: TGCGCCAGCAGCTTGGGAGAGGGCTATGGCTACACCTTC

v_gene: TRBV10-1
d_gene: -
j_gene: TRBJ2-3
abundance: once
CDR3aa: CASSRRDYHKDTQYF
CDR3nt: TGCGCCAGCAGCCGAAGAGACTATCACAAGGATACGCAGTATTTT